Presented here are 9 T cell receptor beta chains from one specimen sequenced in a study of blood T cell repertoires in COVID-19. Sequencing was performed with immunoSEQ multiplex PCR; in TCRdb, only in-frame clones are kept and a portion is missing. The sample has some 87,000 clones; around 76% are singletons. The specimen sequenced was peripheral blood. These receptors all stem from a woman of 80 years or more with active or convalescent COVID-19.

V usage is TRBV5-5 and J usage is TRBJ1-3, with TRBD1 identical over 8 bases. CDR1 is SGHKS and CDR2 is YYEKEE in the germline V gene (reference sequence). V was clipped by 3 bases and J by 2 bases; unmatched bases: 4. CDR3 size: 15 residues. CDR3 loop: CASSYTGGAGNTIYF. The CDR3 DNA is TGTGCCAGCAGCTACACAGGGGGGGCTGGAAACACCATATATTTT.

CDR3 DNA sequence: TGTGCCAGCAGCCCCGGGTGGGGAGGCAATCAGCCCCAGCATTTT. It is translated as CASSPGWGGNQPQHF. The chain joins TRBV3-1 (or the pseudogene TRBV3-2) to TRBJ1-5; D is uncertain. V lost 4 bases to trimming and J lost 2 bases, with 12 bases between them. Germline V lookup: CDR1 LGHDT, CDR2 YNNKEL (reference sequence). The CDR3 consists of 15 residues.

The V and J genes are TRBV9 and TRBJ1-3; 8 nucleotides agree with TRBD1. V shed 4 bases, J shed 3 bases, and the junction held 9 bases outside the gene matches. Germline-derived CDR1 and CDR2 are SGDLS and YYNGEE. This CDR3 spans 16 amino acids. CDR3: CASSPTGQVGGNTIYF. DNA for the CDR3: TGTGCCAGCAGCCCGACGGGACAGGTCGGTGGAAACACCATATATTTT.

This chain links TRBV11-2 with TRBJ2-7, with D unresolved. In germline, CDR1 is SGHAT, CDR2 FQNNGV. The CDR3 loop spans 10 amino acids. Trimming shortened V by 5 bases and J by 5 bases, and 4 bases separated the two germline ends. The CDR3 is CASSGHEQYF. The DNA for the CDR3 is TGTGCCAGCAGCGGGCACGAGCAGTACTTC. The full variable domain, in which reference TRBV11-2 and TRBJ2-7 provide the parts outside the CDR3, is EAGVAQSPRYKIIEKRQSVAFWCNPISGHATLYWYQQILGQGPKLLIQFQNNGVVDDSQLPKDRFSAERLKGVDSTLKIQPAKLEDSAVYLCASSGHEQYFGPGTRLTVT.

The chain uses TRBV2 and TRBJ1-2, with unresolved D. The CDR3 consists of 12 residues. V was cut by 6 bases and J by 4 bases, with 9 bases left in between. Looked up from germline, CDR1 is SNHLY and CDR2 is FYNNEI. This CDR3 reads CASRPLAYGYTF. CDR3 bases: TGTGCCAGCAGACCCCTAGCCTATGGCTACACCTTC.

The chain has TRBV6-5 and TRBJ1-4; 11 bases fit TRBD1. The length of the CDR3 is 14 residues. After removal of 5 bases from V and 7 bases from J, the junction contained 3 bases not matched to a gene. Germline values: CDR1 MNHEY, CDR2 SVGAGI. The CDR3 loop is CASSRGQGVEKLFF. The CDR3 DNA reads TGTGCCAGCAGTAGGGGACAGGGGGTTGAAAAACTGTTTTTT.

V usage is TRBV7-5 and J usage is TRBJ1-1. TRBV7-5 is a pseudogene. The length of the CDR3 is 16 residues. DNA for the CDR3: TGTGCCAGAAGCCTCCCCGGGAGGGGGGGCACCACTGAAGCTTTCTTT. It specifies CARSLPGRGGTTEAFF.

V and J are TRBV19 and TRBJ2-1; 7 bases align to TRBD1. V was pared by 5 bases and J by 8 bases, with 18 bases of the junction left unmatched. The CDR3 spans 17 residues. CDR1 is LNHDA and CDR2 is SQIVND in the germline V gene (reference sequence). The CDR3 is CASSSQGIRGNIDEQFF. CDR3 bases: TGTGCCAGTAGTTCCCAGGGTATCAGGGGGAACATCGATGAGCAGTTCTTC.

The chain couples TRBV7-3 to TRBJ2-3; TRBD2 matches 7 bases. The CDR3 totals 15 residues. V lost 1 base and J lost 0; bases outside the gene matches: 1. Germline CDR1 SGHTA, CDR2 FQGTGA. The CDR3 is CASSLMGGSTDTQYF. The CDR3 nucleotides read TGTGCCAGCAGCTTAATGGGGGGGAGCACAGATACGCAGTATTTT.